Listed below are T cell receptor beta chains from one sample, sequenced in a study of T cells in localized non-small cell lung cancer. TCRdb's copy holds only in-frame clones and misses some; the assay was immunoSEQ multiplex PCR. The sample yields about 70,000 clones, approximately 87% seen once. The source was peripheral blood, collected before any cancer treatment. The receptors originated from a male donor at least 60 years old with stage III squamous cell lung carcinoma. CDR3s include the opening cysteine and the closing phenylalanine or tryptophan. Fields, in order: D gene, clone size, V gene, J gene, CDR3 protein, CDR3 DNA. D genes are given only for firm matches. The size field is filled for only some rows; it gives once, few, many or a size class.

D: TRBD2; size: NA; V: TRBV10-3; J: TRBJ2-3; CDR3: CAIRLAGITDTQYF; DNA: TGTGCCATTCGACTAGCGGGTATCACAGATACGCAGTATTTT
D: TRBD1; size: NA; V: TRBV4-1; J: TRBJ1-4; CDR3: CASSPGQWDEKLFF; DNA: TGCGCCAGCAGCCCGGGACAGTGGGATGAAAAACTGTTTTTT
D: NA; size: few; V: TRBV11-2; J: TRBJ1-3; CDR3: CASSFSGLSGNTIYF; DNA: TGTGCCAGCAGCTTCTCAGGGCTGTCTGGAAACACCATATATTTT
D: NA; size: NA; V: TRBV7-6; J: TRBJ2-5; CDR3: CASSLLRLKGETQYF; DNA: TGTGCCAGCAGCCTGTTGCGGCTAAAGGGGGAGACCCAGTACTTC
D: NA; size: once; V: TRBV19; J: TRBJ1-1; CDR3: CASRAETGYNTEAFF; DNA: TGTGCCAGTAGGGCGGAAACAGGGTACAACACTGAAGCTTTCTTT
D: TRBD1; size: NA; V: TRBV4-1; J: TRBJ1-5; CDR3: CASSLGTVPNQPQHF; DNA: TGCGCCAGCAGCCTCGGGACAGTTCCCAATCAGCCCCAGCATTTT
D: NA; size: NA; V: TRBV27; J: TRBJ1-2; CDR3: CASSPGGARGGYTF; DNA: TGTGCCAGCAGCCCCGGGGGCGCGAGGGGTGGCTACACCTTC
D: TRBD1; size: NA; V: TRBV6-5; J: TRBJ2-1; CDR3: CASSYRDRGRSNEQFF; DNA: TGTGCCAGCAGTTACCGAGACAGGGGGCGAAGCAATGAGCAGTTCTTC
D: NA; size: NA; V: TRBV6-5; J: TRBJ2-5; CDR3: CASSYGTLGMETQYF; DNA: TGTGCCAGCAGTTACGGGACCCTGGGGATGGAGACCCAGTACTTC
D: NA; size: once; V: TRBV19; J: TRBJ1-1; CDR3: CASSILQGGTEAFF; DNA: TGTGCCAGTAGTATCCTCCAGGGTGGCACTGAAGCTTTCTTT
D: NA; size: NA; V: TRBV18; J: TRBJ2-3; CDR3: CASSPPAMTDTQYF; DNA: TGTGCCAGCTCACCCCCGGCGATGACGGATACGCAGTATTTT
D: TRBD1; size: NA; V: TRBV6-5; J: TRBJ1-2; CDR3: CAVRKQGADYGYTF; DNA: TGTGCCGTTCGGAAACAGGGGGCCGACTATGGCTACACCTTC
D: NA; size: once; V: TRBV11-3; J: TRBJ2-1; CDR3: CASSPGGVGSYNEQFF; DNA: TGTGCCAGCAGCCCAGGGGGGGTTGGATCCTACAATGAGCAGTTCTTC
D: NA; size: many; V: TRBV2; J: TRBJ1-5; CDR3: CASSEWEGSNQPQHF; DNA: TGTGCCAGCAGTGAATGGGAGGGTAGCAATCAGCCCCAGCATTTT
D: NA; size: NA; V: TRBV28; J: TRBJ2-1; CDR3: CASRVPGPRAPHEQFF; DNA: TGTGCCAGCAGGGTACCGGGACCCCGTGCGCCCCATGAGCAGTTCTTC
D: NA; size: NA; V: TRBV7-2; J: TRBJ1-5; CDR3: CASSLDGYSNQPQHF; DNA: TGTGCCAGCAGCTTAGATGGATATAGCAATCAGCCCCAGCATTTT
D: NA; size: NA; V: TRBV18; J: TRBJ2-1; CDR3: CASSPQAMSLFF; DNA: TGTGCCAGCTCACCACAGGCCATGAGTCTGTTCTTC
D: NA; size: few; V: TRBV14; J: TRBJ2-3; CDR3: CASSLGLTASTDTQYF; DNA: TGTGCCAGCAGCCTAGGCTTGACAGCTTCAACAGATACGCAGTATTTT
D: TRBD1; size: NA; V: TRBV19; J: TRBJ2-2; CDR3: CASGRQGANTGELFF; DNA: TGTGCCAGTGGGAGACAGGGGGCGAACACCGGGGAGCTGTTTTTT
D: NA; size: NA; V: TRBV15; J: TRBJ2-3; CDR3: CATSKGISTDTQYF; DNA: TGTGCCACCAGCAAGGGGATTAGCACAGATACGCAGTATTTT
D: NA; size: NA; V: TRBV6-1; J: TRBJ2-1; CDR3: CASSRRGLDEQFF; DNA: TGTGCCAGCAGCCGGCGGGGGCTCGATGAGCAGTTCTTC
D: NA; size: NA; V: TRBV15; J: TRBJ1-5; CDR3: CATSSTIERQPQHF; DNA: TGTGCCACCAGCTCGACTATTGAGCGGCAGCCCCAGCATTTT
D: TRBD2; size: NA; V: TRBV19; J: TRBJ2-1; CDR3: CASSFTSGVVVNEQFF; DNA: TGTGCCAGTAGTTTTACTAGCGGGGTTGTTGTGAATGAGCAGTTCTTC
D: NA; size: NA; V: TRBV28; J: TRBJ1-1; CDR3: CASSLGGGYLEYAFF; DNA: TGTGCCAGCAGTTTGGGAGGGGGTTACCTTGAGTACGCTTTCTTT
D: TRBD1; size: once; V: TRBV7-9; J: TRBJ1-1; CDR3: CASRRDSLNTEAFF; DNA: TGTGCCAGCAGGCGGGACAGCCTGAACACTGAAGCTTTCTTT
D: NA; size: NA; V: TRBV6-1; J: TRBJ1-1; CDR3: CASRDSARTEAFF; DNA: TGTGCCAGCAGGGATTCGGCGAGGACTGAAGCTTTCTTT
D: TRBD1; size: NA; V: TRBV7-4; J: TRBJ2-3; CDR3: CASSTWTGFSTDTQYF; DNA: TGTGCCAGCAGCACGTGGACAGGTTTTAGCACAGATACGCAGTATTTT
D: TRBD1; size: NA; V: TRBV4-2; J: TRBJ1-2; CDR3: CASSQPETAGGRYGYTF; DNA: TGTGCCAGCAGCCAGCCCGAGACGGCAGGGGGTCGCTATGGCTACACCTTC
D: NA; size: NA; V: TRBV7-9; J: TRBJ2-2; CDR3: CASSLLGELFF; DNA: TGTGCCAGCAGCCTTTTGGGGGAGCTGTTTTTT
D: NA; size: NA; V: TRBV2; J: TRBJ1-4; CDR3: CASSDGTNEKLFF; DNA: TGTGCCAGCAGTGACGGGACTAATGAAAAACTGTTTTTT
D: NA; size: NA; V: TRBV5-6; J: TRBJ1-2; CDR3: CASSLLGRSTGYGYTF; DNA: TGTGCCAGCAGCTTATTGGGACGGTCAACTGGGTATGGCTACACCTTC
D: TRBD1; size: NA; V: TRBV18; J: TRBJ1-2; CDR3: CASSFTGQGDYGYTF; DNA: TGTGCCAGCTCCTTCACGGGACAGGGGGACTATGGCTACACCTTC
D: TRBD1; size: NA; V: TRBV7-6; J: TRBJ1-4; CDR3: CASSSQGAGSVEKLFF; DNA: TGTGCCAGCAGCTCTCAGGGGGCAGGGTCAGTGGAAAAACTGTTTTTT
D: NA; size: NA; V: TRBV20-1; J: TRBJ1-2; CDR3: CSARVGGYTF; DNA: TGCAGTGCTAGAGTAGGTGGCTACACCTTC
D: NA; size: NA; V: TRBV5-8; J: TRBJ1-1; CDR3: CASSLERNTEAFF; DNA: TGTGCCAGCAGCTTGGAAAGGAACACTGAAGCTTTCTTT
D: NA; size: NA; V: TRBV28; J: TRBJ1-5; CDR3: CASSTTVSPYGDQPQHF; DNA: TGTGCCAGCAGTACCACAGTGTCGCCTTACGGGGATCAGCCCCAGCATTTT
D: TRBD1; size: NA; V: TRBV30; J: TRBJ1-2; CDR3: CAWRQGPGGYTF; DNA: TGTGCCTGGAGACAGGGGCCAGGTGGCTACACCTTC
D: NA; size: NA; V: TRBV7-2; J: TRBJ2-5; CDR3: CASSATGQETQYF; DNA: TGTGCCAGCAGCGCGACGGGGCAAGAGACCCAGTACTTC
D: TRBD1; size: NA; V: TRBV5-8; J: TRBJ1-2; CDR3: CASSYRQGYGYTF; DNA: TGTGCCAGCAGCTACAGACAGGGCTATGGCTACACCTTC